These 10 T cell receptor beta chains came from one sample sequenced in a study of CD8 T cells in ankylosing spondylitis. Using its own MiXCR run on the 5' RACE reads, TCRdb lists one record per CDR3 protein. The table records more than 150,000 distinct CDR3 sequences, over 10% of them present only once. The sample consisted of blood, either unsorted or a sorted T cell fraction (not recorded which). Receptors originate from a female donor with ankylosing spondylitis or in good health (not recorded which).

This clonotype was seen many times. The V and J genes are TRBV29-1 and TRBJ1-3; no clear D gene. Between the trimmed V and J ends, which lost 4 bases and 0 bases, there was a span of 10 bases. The CDR3 sequence is 14 residues long. CDR1 and CDR2 from the germline V gene are SQVTM and ANQGSEA. This CDR3 is CSVGGGISGNTIYF. CDR3 DNA: TGCAGCGTTGGTGGCGGGATCTCTGGAAACACCATATATTTT.

This clonotype was seen more than once but under ten times. The V and J genes are TRBV7-2 and TRBJ2-2; TRBD1 matches at 8 bases. Germline trimming cut 2 bases from V and 1 base from J; bases unmatched to any gene: 6. This CDR3 is 17 amino acids long. Looked up from germline, CDR1 is SGHTA and CDR2 is FQGNSA. The CDR3 DNA reads as TGTGCCAGCAGCTTACGGACAGGGACCGTGAACACCGGGGAGCTGTTTTTT. Translation gives CASSLRTGTVNTGELFF. Using reference TRBV7-2 and TRBJ2-2 for the parts outside the CDR3, the full variable domain is GAGVSQSPSNKVTEKGKDVELRCDPISGHTALYWYRQSLGQGLEFLIYFQGNSAPDKSGLPSDRFSAERTGGSVSTLTIQRTQQEDSAVYLCASSLRTGTVNTGELFFGEGSRLTVL.

This clonotype was counted ten times or more. The chain is built from TRBV4-2 and TRBJ1-2, with unresolved D. The germline gives CDR1 LGHNA, CDR2 YNFKEQ. CDR3 length: 15 amino acids. Deletions cut 3 bases from V and 5 bases from J, with 16 bases between. The CDR3 loop reads CASSQSVGSAYGYTF. In DNA form, the CDR3 reads TGTGCCAGCAGCCAGAGCGTCGGGTCCGCATATGGCTACACCTTC.

The sample holds many counts of this clonotype. The rearrangement joins TRBV10-3 to TRBJ2-7; 12 bases match TRBD2. The CDR3 runs 15 residues. Germline CDR1 is ENHRY and CDR2 is SYGVKD. J gave up 4 bases and V 6 bases, and 7 bases lay outside the gene matches. The CDR3 region has the DNA TGTGCCATCAGAACACAGACTAGCGGGAGTTACGAGCAGTACTTC. Translation gives CAIRTQTSGSYEQYF.

This clonotype was detected many times. In nucleotides, the CDR3 is TGTGCCTGGAGCACAGGGGGCAATCAGCCCCAGCATTTT. Amino acid sequence: CAWSTGGNQPQHF. The genes are TRBV30 and TRBJ1-5, with 7 bases aligning to TRBD1. The CDR3 has 13 residues. V shed 3 bases, J shed 2 bases, and the junction held 1 base outside the gene matches. From germline, CDR1 is GTSNPN and CDR2 SVGIG (reference sequence).

The chain combines TRBV5-6 with TRBJ2-7; D possibly corresponds to TRBD1 (5 bases). Germline V CDR1 and CDR2: SGHDT, YYEEEE. V gave up 4 bases and J gave up 0 bases, with 11 bases separating them. This CDR3 region has 14 residues. CDR3 sequence (DNA): TGTGCCAGCAGCCGGACACATACCTCCTACGAGCAGTACTTC. Its translation is CASSRTHTSYEQYF.

This clonotype has only a few counts. One end of the junction varies from germline; a read error may be responsible. CDR3 amino acids: CANSPGQGTSYGYTF. CDR3 nucleotide sequence: TGCGCCAACAGCCCAGGACAGGGGACAAGCTATGGCTACACCTTC. The chain carries TRBV5-1 and TRBJ1-2, with TRBD1 identical over 9 bases. Germline CDR1 is SGHRS and CDR2 is YFSETQ. CDR3 size: 15 residues.

A remark on this clonotype: A much larger clone differs by one base, so this may be a read error. The chain employs TRBV12-3 or TRBV12-4 and TRBJ1-3; no firm D call. The CDR3 contains 16 residues. CDR3 sequence: CASRFSVSVLGNTIYF. CDR3 nucleotide sequence: TGTGCCAGCCGTTTCTCGGTCTCCGTTCTTGGAAACACCATATATTTT.

This clonotype was found many times. The rearrangement joins TRBV6-1 to TRBJ2-5; 7 bases map to TRBD2. Germline lookup yields CDR1 MNHNS and CDR2 SASEGT. The trim removed 2 bases at V and 1 base at J, leaving 4 bases unmatched. CDR3 length equals 15 residues. The CDR3 DNA reads TGTGCCAGCAGTGAATCCAGCGGGACCCAAGAGACCCAGTACTTC. This translates into CASSESSGTQETQYF.

The chain carries TRBV5-1 and TRBJ2-5; 11 bases are a match to TRBD2. From germline, CDR1 is SGHRS and CDR2 YFSETQ. The CDR3 is 15 amino acids. V was pared by 4 bases and J by 5 bases, with 7 bases of the junction left unmatched. CDR3 region: CASSGRLAGMETQYF. CDR3 in DNA: TGCGCCAGCAGCGGACGACTAGCGGGAATGGAGACCCAGTACTTC.